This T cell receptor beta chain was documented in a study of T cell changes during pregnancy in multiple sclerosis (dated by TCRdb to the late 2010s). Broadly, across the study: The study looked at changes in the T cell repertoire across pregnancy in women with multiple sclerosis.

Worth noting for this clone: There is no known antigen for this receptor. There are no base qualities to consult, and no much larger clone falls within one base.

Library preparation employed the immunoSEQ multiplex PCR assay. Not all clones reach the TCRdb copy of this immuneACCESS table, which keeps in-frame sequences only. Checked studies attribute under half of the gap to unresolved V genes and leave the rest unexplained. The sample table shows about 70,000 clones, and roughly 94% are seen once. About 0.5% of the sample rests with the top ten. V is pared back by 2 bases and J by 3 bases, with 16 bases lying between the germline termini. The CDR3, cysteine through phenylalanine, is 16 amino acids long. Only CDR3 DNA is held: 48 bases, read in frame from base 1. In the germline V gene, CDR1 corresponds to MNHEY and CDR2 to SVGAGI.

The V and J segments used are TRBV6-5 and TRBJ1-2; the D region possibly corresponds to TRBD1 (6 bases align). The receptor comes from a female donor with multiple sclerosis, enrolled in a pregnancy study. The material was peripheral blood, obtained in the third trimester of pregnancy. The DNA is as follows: TGTGCCAGCAGTTACAGAGGGGGAAAAGGCGACTATGGCTACACCTTC. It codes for CASSYRGGKGDYGYTF.